The present entry profiles one T cell receptor beta chain with its context. Its antigen is not known. Trimming cost V 5 bases and J 4 bases, with 8 bases left between them. The CDR3 is 13 amino acids. Germline CDR1 SEHNR, CDR2 FQNEAQ (reference sequence). This entry comes from a study of blood T cells in healthy people across ages. The second PCR ran roughly 6 to 11 cycles with a sample-barcoded 5' primer and J-beta primers. A single record per CDR3 protein comes from TCRdb applying MiXCR to the 5' RACE reads. The sample holds about 1.4 million distinct CDR3 sequences, almost 60% seen once. Study-wide results and caveats: Underestimates were what the diversity estimates from one million T cells were considered to be.

The receptor's source is a man in his late teens or twenties in good health. The sequenced sample was blood. V and J are TRBV7-9 and TRBJ2-2; D remains unclear. In DNA, the CDR3 is TGTGCCAGCAGCCACTTATCCACCGGGGAGCTGTTTTTT. It specifies CASSHLSTGELFF.